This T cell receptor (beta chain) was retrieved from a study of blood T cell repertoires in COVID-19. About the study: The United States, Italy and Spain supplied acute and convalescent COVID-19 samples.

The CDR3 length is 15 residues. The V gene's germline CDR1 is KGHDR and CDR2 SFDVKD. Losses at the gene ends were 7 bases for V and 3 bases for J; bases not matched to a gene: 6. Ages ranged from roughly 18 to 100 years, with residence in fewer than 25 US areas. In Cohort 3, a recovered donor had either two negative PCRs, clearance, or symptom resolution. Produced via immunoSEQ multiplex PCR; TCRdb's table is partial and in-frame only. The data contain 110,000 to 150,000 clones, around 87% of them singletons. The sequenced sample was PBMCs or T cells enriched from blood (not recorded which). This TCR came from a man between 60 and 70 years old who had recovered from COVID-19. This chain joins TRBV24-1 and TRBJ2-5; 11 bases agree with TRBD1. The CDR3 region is CATSGQGAGKETQYF. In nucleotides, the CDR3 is TGTGCCACCAGCGGACAGGGGGCAGGTAAAGAGACCCAGTACTTC.